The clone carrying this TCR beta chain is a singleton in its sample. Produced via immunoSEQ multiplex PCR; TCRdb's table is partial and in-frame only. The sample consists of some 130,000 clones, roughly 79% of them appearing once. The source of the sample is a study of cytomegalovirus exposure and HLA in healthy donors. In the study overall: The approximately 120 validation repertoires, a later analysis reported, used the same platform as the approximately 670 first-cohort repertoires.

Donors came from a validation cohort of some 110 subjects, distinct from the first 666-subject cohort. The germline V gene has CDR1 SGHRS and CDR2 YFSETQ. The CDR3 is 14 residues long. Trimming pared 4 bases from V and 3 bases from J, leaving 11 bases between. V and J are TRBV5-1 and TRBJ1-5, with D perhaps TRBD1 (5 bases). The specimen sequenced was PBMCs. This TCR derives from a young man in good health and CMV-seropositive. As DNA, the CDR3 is TGCGCCAGCAGCACAGGAGATATCAATCAGCCCCAGCATTTT. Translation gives CASSTGDINQPQHF.